This TCR beta chain originates from a study of shared clonotypes between healthy human individuals. General study points: Unshared clonotypes carried lower generation probabilities than those common to all four donors. The rarefaction results pointed to incomplete sorted-subset sequencing despite large depth. An anticipated effect of sequencing depth on clonotype sharing among donors was recognized.

Germline V gives CDR1 SGHDT, CDR2 YYEEEE. This CDR3 comprises 13 residues. V lost 2 bases to trimming and J lost 6 bases, with 10 bases between them. Terminally differentiated effector memory CD45RA+ cells were excluded from the naive CD8 cells, which were CD45RO-negative and positively selected for CCR7. All donors were Caucasian adults living in Nashville, Tennessee. Details on this clone: Its specificity is unknown.

Clones were read by immunoSEQ multiplex PCR, and TCRdb kept only the in-frame ones, dropping some. The table includes about 1,800,000 clones, just under 95% detected once. The V gene is TRBV5-6, the J gene TRBJ2-3; either TRBD1 or TRBD2 may fit D (5 bases each). The TCR was taken from a man between 18 and 35 years old in good health. Input material: naive CD8+ T cells sorted from blood. CDR3 sequence reads: CASSFPGTDTQYF. CDR3 nucleotides: TGTGCCAGCAGCTTCCCGGGGACGGATACGCAGTATTTT. Based on the CDR3 plus reference TRBV5-6 and TRBJ2-3, the full variable domain is DAGVTQSPTHLIKTRGQQVTLRCSPKSGHDTVSWYQQALGQGPQFIFQYYEEEERQRGNFPDRFSGHQFPNYSSELNVNALLLGDSALYLCASSFPGTDTQYFGPGTRLTVL.